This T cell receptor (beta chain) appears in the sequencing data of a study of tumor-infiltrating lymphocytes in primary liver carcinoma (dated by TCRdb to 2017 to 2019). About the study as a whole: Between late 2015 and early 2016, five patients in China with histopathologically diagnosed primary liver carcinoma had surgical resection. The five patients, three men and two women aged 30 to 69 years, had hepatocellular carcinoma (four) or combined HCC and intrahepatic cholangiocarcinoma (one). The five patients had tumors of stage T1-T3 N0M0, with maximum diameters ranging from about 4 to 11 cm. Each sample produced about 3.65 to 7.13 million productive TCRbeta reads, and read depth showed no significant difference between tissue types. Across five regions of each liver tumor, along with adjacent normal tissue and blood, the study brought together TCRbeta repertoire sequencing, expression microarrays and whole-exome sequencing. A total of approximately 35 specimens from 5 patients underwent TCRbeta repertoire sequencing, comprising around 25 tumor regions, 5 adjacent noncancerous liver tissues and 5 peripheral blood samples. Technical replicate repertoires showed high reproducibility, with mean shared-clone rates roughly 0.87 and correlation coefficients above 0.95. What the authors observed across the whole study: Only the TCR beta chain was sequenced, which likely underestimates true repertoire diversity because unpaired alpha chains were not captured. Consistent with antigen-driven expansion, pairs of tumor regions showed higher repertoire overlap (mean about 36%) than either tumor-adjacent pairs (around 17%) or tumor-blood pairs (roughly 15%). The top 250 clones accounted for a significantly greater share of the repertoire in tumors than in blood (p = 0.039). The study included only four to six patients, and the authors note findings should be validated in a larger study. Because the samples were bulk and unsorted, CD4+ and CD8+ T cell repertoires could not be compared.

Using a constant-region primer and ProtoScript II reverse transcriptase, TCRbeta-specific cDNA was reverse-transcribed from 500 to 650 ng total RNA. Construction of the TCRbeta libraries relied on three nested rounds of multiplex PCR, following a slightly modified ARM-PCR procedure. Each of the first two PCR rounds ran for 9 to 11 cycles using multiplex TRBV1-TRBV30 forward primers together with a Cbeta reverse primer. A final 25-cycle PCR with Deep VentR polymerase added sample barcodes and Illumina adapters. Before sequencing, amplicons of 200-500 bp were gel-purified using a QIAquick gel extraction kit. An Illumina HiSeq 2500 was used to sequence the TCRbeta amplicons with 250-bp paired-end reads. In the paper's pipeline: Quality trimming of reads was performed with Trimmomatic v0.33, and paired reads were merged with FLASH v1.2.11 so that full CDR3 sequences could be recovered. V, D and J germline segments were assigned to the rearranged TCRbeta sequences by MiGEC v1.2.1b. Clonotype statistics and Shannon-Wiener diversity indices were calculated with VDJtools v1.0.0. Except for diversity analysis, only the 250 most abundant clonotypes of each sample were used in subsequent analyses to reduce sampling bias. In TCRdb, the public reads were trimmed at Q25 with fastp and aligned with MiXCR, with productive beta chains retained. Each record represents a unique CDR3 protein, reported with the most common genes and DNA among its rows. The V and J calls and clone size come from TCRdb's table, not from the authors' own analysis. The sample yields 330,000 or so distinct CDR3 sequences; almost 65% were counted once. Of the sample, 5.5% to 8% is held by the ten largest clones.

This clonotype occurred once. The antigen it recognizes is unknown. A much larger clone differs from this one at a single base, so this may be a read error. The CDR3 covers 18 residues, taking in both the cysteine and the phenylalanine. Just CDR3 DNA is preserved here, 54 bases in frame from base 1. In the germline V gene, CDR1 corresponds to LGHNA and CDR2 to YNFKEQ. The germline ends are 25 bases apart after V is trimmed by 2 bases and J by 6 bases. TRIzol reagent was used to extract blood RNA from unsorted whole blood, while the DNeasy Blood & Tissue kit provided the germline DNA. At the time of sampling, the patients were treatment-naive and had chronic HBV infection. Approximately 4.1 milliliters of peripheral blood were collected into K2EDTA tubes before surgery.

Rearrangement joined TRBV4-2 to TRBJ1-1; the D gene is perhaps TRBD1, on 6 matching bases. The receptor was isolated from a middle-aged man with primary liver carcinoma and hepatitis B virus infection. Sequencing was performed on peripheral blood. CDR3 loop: CASSQSLIAGTLNAEAFF. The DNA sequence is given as TGTGCCAGCAGCCAATCTCTCATAGCCGGGACACTAAACGCTGAAGCTTTCTTT.